A few counts support the clone carrying this TCR beta chain. Trimming left V 6 bases short and J 10 bases short, with 17 bases between. The CDR3 totals 13 residues. From germline, CDR1 is MNHEY and CDR2 SMNVEV (reference sequence). Time point given: sample taken at primary tumor resection. No cell sorting; template was whole RNA from tumor, lung tissue or PBMC. These data come from a study of spatial heterogeneity in lung cancer. Study information: Fewer alpha-chain than beta-chain sequences were consistently detected. Raw reads showed each unique TCR and UMI combination turning up more than ten times on average.

MiXCR, applied by TCRdb to the 5' RACE reads, yields one record per CDR3 protein. The table lists under 75,000 distinct CDR3 sequences, about an eighth of them singletons. The source is a male donor with early-stage non-small cell lung cancer. The material sequenced was PBMCs, taken at surgery. The chain is built from TRBV27 and TRBJ2-3; D is possibly TRBD1 (5 bases). The CDR3 region is CASRGQAPIAQYF. CDR3 DNA sequence: TGTGCCAGCAGGGGGCAGGCCCCGATTGCGCAGTATTTT.